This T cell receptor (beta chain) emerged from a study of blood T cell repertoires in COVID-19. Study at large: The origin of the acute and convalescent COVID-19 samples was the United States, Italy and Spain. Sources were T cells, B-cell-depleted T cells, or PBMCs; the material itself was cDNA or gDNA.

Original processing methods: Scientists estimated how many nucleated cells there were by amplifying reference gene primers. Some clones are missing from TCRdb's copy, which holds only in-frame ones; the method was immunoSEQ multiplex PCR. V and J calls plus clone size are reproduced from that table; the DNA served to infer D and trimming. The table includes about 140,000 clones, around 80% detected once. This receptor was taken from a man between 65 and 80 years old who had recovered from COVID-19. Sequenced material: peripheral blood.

The CDR3: CASSMGAGNTIYF. In DNA, the CDR3 is TGTGCCAGTAGTATGGGAGCTGGAAACACCATATATTTT. The V gene is TRBV19, the J gene TRBJ1-3; D is uncertain. CDR3 size: 13 residues. The germline V and J ends were trimmed by 3 bases and 2 bases, with 5 bases remaining between them. CDR1 is LNHDA, CDR2 SQIVND, per germline (reference sequence). The whole variable domain, remainder taken from reference TRBV19 and TRBJ1-3, is DGGITQSPKYLFRKEGQNVTLSCEQNLNHDAMYWYRQDPGQGLRLIYYSQIVNDFQKGDIAEGYSVSREKKESFPLTVTSAQKNPTAFYLCASSMGAGNTIYFGEGSWLTVV.